This TCR beta chain appears in the sequencing data of a study of neurological immune-mediated disorders. Study findings and constraints: Phylogenetic grouping assigned the repertoires of 18 of 34 multiple sclerosis patients to one related-CDR3 cluster, which constitutes a possible signature. It was HTLV-1-associated myelopathy that showed the most TCR clonal expansion, while multiple sclerosis showed the least, falling below healthy controls.

The cDNA was synthesized by means of template-switch 5'RACE, which was carried out with 10-nucleotide random UMIs. Each CDR3 protein gets one entry after TCRdb re-called the 5' RACE reads with MiXCR. The table lists some 38,000 distinct CDR3 sequences, 3% to 3.5% of them singletons. Losses at the gene ends were 5 bases for V and 5 bases for J; bases not matched to a gene: 14. CDR1 is DFQATT, CDR2 SNEGSKA, per germline (reference sequence). This CDR3 comprises 16 residues. By share, this clonotype counts as medium-sized. Its antigen is not identified. Specified time point: longitudinal time-point 1 (baseline). The starting material, 2 million PBMCs stored at -80 C, gave rise to the unsorted libraries.

The source material was PBMCs. The receptor comes from a woman in her sixties with multiple sclerosis. The rearrangement uses TRBV20-1 and TRBJ2-3, with 9 nucleotides matching TRBD2. CDR3 sequence (DNA): TGCAGTGCTCCTGGCGCGGGGGGGCGTCTGGGAGATACGCAGTATTTT. Amino acid sequence: CSAPGAGGRLGDTQYF.